One and the same sample provided the 23 T cell receptor beta chains below, sequenced in a study of shared T cell receptors in the human thymus. Sequencing used immunoSEQ multiplex PCR; TCRdb keeps in-frame clones, though not all of them. Of about 380,000 clones in the sample, 85% to 95% were seen once. Sample: thymocytes. All receptors derive from a human donor.

V usage is TRBV25-1 and J usage is TRBJ2-7; the match to TRBD1 covers 7 bases. CDR3 length: 16 amino acids. V was clipped by 5 bases and J by 1 base; unmatched bases: 11. Per germline, CDR1 MGHDK and CDR2 SYGVNS. CDR3 bases: TGTGCCAGCAGTACTTACATCGGACAGGCTTCCTACGAGCAGTACTTC. Its protein product is CASSTYIGQASYEQYF.

V and J are TRBV9 and TRBJ2-1; possibly TRBD2 for D (5 bases). The germline V gene encodes CDR1 SGDLS and CDR2 YYNGEE. V lost 4 bases to trimming and J lost 0 bases, with 14 bases between them. This CDR3 spans 16 amino acids. The CDR3 bases are TGTGCCAGCAGCACCAGGACTCTTAGCTCCTACAATGAGCAGTTCTTC. Its translation is CASSTRTLSSYNEQFF.

The rearrangement uses TRBV7-9 and TRBJ1-4, with TRBD1 identical over 9 bases. The germline V gene has CDR1 SEHNR and CDR2 FQNEAQ (reference sequence). CDR3 size: 15 residues. V dropped 4 bases and J dropped 7; count of bases not matched to a gene: 7. This CDR3 is CASSSGDRVAEKLFF. CDR3 nucleotide sequence: TGTGCCAGCAGCTCAGGGGACAGGGTTGCTGAAAAACTGTTTTTT.

The V gene is TRBV19, the J gene TRBJ2-1; 7 bases line up with TRBD2. Per germline, CDR1 LNHDA and CDR2 SQIVND (reference sequence). The V segment lost 4 bases and the J segment 5 bases; nucleotides outside the gene matches: 2. The length of the CDR3 is 13 residues. CDR3 bases: TGTGCCAGTAGTAATAGCGGGCACAATGAGCAGTTCTTC. Translating gives CASSNSGHNEQFF.

V usage is TRBV27 and J usage is TRBJ2-2; 7 bases align to TRBD1. V shed 3 bases and J 1 base; nucleotides not matched to a gene: 8. Germline loops: CDR1 MNHEY, CDR2 SMNVEV (reference sequence). The CDR3 has 17 residues. The CDR3 DNA is TGTGCCAGCAGTTTTAATAGGGGGCGCTGGAACACCGGGGAGCTGTTTTTT. It translates to CASSFNRGRWNTGELFF.

J is TRBJ1-4 and V is TRBV6-5; D gene ambiguous. Trimming took 2 bases from V and 4 from J, leaving 11 bases between them. The CDR3 covers 15 residues. Germline lookup yields CDR1 MNHEY and CDR2 SVGAGI. This CDR3 is CASSYRGWDNEKLFF. The CDR3 nucleotides read TGTGCCAGCAGTTACAGAGGGTGGGATAATGAAAAACTGTTTTTT.

The rearrangement uses TRBV7-3 and TRBJ2-1, with D possibly being TRBD1 (8 bases). This CDR3 comprises 17 residues. Deletions cut 2 bases from V and 5 bases from J, with 19 bases between. CDR1 SGHTA and CDR2 FQGTGA come from the germline V gene. The CDR3 coding sequence is TGTGCCAGCAGCTTATGGGGAGGGGACAGGTTAGACAATGAGCAGTTCTTC. Encoded protein: CASSLWGGDRLDNEQFF.

V usage is TRBV10-3 and J usage is TRBJ1-1; TRBD1 might be the D (6 bases). CDR3 length: 17 amino acids. The V gene lost 6 bases and the J gene lost 1 base, with 21 bases spanning the gap. From germline, CDR1 is ENHRY and CDR2 SYGVKD. The CDR3 DNA sequence: TGTGCCATCAGCACCACGGTGGGGGCGCAAAGGAACACTGAAGCTTTCTTT. Its translation: CAISTTVGAQRNTEAFF.

The chain is built from TRBV15 and TRBJ2-7, with TRBD2 matching 9 bases. Per germline, CDR1 LNHNV and CDR2 YYDKDF (reference sequence). CDR3 size: 17 residues. After removal of 2 bases from V and 4 bases from J, the junction contained 12 bases not matched to a gene. CDR3 in DNA: TGTGCCACCAGCAGAACCTCAGGGAGCGGGGGGCTTTACGAGCAGTACTTC. The encoded protein is CATSRTSGSGGLYEQYF. The full variable domain, its missing parts supplied by reference TRBV15 and TRBJ2-7, is DAMVIQNPRYQVTQFGKPVTLSCSQTLNHNVMYWYQQKSSQAPKLLFHYYDKDFNNEADTPDNFQSRRPNTSFCFLDIRSPGLGDTAMYLCATSRTSGSGGLYEQYFGPGTRLTVT.

This chain joins TRBV27 and TRBJ2-7; 8 bases line up with TRBD1. V shed 4 bases, J shed 7 bases, and the junction held 9 bases outside the gene matches. The CDR3 loop spans 14 amino acids. Looked up from germline, CDR1 is MNHEY and CDR2 is SMNVEV (reference sequence). CDR3 sequence: CASSSMTGDGEQYF. The CDR3 nucleotides are TGTGCCAGCAGTTCAATGACAGGGGACGGGGAGCAGTACTTC.

The J gene is TRBJ2-1, the V gene TRBV27; D ambiguous. Germline CDR1 MNHEY, CDR2 SMNVEV (reference sequence). The CDR3 loop spans 19 amino acids. With 3 bases removed from V and 1 base from J, the gap between germline ends came to 22 bases. The CDR3 loop is CASSFLRRPANESYNEQFF. CDR3 nucleotides: TGTGCCAGCAGTTTCCTCCGCCGACCTGCTAATGAATCCTACAATGAGCAGTTCTTC.

This sequence joins TRBV30 and TRBJ1-4, with D unclear. Germline CDR1 is GTSNPN and CDR2 is SVGIG (reference sequence). CDR3 length: 20 amino acids. The germline V and J ends were trimmed by 3 bases and 2 bases, with 28 bases remaining between them. CDR3 DNA sequence: TGTGCCTGGAGGAGTAGTTTGGTTTCACTCCTTCTAGCCACTAATGAAAAACTGTTTTTT. As protein: CAWRSSLVSLLLATNEKLFF.

The chain uses TRBV9 and TRBJ2-1, with D unclear. This CDR3 has 14 amino acids. V lost 3 bases to trimming and J lost 8 bases, with 15 bases between them. CDR1 and CDR2 from the germline V gene are SGDLS and YYNGEE. DNA of the CDR3: TGTGCCAGCAGCGCCCAGCTCGCCGAAGATGAGCAGTTCTTC. Its translation: CASSAQLAEDEQFF.

This chain joins TRBV28 and TRBJ2-3; D ambiguous. V was pared by 5 bases and J by 0 bases, with 24 bases between. Per the germline V gene, CDR1 is MDHEN and CDR2 is SYDVKM. The CDR3 sequence is 19 residues long. The CDR3 DNA is TGTGCCAGCAGTCTCACCCTCAACGGAAGCTTGTATAGCACAGATACGCAGTATTTT. Translating gives CASSLTLNGSLYSTDTQYF.

The rearrangement joins TRBV4-2 to TRBJ2-1; D might be TRBD1 or TRBD2, each matching 5 bases. The CDR3 runs to 17 residues. V was shortened by 0 bases and J by 7 bases, with 19 bases between the two germline ends. From germline, CDR1 is LGHNA and CDR2 YNFKEQ. The CDR3 reads CASSQDAPGTRGNEQFF. CDR3 DNA: TGTGCCAGCAGCCAAGATGCGCCAGGGACCCGAGGGAATGAGCAGTTCTTC.

The rearrangement uses TRBV28 and TRBJ2-1; D is unresolved. V lost 3 bases, J lost 3 bases, and 21 bases lay in between. The CDR3 extends over 18 amino acids. The germline V gene has CDR1 MDHEN and CDR2 SYDVKM. CDR3 residues: CASSFAPSNTTDYNEQFF. The CDR3 DNA reads as TGTGCCAGCAGTTTTGCCCCCTCAAACACTACGGACTACAATGAGCAGTTCTTC.

The chain is built from TRBV21-1 and TRBJ2-7; the tabulated D call, TRBD1, remains unverified against the DNA. TRBV21-1 is shown as a pseudogene. This CDR3 has 17 residues. The DNA of the CDR3 is TGTGCCAGCAGCACCTCGGGGTGGGGGCCCCACTCCTACGAGCAGTACTTC. Translating gives CASSTSGWGPHSYEQYF.

The chain has TRBV7-2 and TRBJ1-1; D is unresolved. The CDR3 length is 14 residues. Trimming stripped 2 bases from V and 6 bases from J, with 13 bases between. Germline-derived CDR1 and CDR2 are SGHTA and FQGNSA. CDR3 in amino acids: CASSLHNAFAEAFF. The CDR3 DNA reads as TGTGCCAGCAGCTTACACAACGCGTTCGCTGAAGCTTTCTTT.

The chain couples TRBV6-1 to TRBJ2-3, with a tentative D call TRBD1 (7 bases). This CDR3 contains 15 residues. With 6 bases removed from V and 2 bases from J, the gap between germline ends came to 15 bases. In germline, CDR1 is MNHNS, CDR2 SASEGT. CDR3 bases: TGTGCCAGCAGCGCGGGACAGACAACCACAGATACGCAGTATTTT. Translation: CASSAGQTTTDTQYF.

J is TRBJ2-7 and V is TRBV4-2; TRBD2 matches at 8 bases. Germline-derived CDR1 and CDR2 are LGHNA and YNFKEQ. V gave up 0 bases and J gave up 5 bases; unmatched junction bases: 6. CDR3 length equals 15 residues. The CDR3 sequence is CASSQDPAGDHEQYF. CDR3 in DNA: TGTGCCAGCAGCCAAGATCCAGCGGGAGACCACGAGCAGTACTTC.

V is TRBV4-1 and J is TRBJ2-1, with D perhaps TRBD2 (6 bases). The CDR3 sequence is 21 residues long. Germline loops: CDR1 MGHRA, CDR2 YSYEKL. Between the trimmed V and J ends, which lost 6 bases and 0 bases, there was a span of 30 bases. CDR3 sequence reads: CASRAKLMILARSGSYNEQFF. DNA for the CDR3: TGCGCCAGCAGAGCCAAGCTAATGATACTAGCTCGTTCGGGCTCCTACAATGAGCAGTTCTTC.

The rearrangement links TRBV11-2 to TRBJ2-2; 7 bases map to TRBD2. The CDR3 loop spans 16 amino acids. Germline V lookup: CDR1 SGHAT, CDR2 FQNNGV. V was pared by 4 bases and J by 3 bases, with 8 bases of the junction left unmatched. The chain's CDR3 is CASSSTSEIYTGELFF. As DNA, the CDR3 is TGTGCCAGCAGCTCCACTAGCGAAATTTACACCGGGGAGCTGTTTTTT.

The chain has TRBV5-6 and TRBJ2-7; the D gene is possibly TRBD2 (6 bases). Germline V gene data show CDR1 as SGHDT and CDR2 as YYEEEE. V was cut by 4 bases and J by 2 bases, with 13 bases left in between. This CDR3 is built from 14 residues. CDR3 in DNA: TGTGCCAGCAGCCGGGGACTTGAGACCTACGAGCAGTACTTC. Residues: CASSRGLETYEQYF. Filled out from reference TRBV5-6 and TRBJ2-7, the complete variable domain reads DAGVTQSPTHLIKTRGQQVTLRCSPKSGHDTVSWYQQALGQGPQFIFQYYEEEERQRGNFPDRFSGHQFPNYSSELNVNALLLGDSALYLCASSRGLETYEQYFGPGTRLTVT.